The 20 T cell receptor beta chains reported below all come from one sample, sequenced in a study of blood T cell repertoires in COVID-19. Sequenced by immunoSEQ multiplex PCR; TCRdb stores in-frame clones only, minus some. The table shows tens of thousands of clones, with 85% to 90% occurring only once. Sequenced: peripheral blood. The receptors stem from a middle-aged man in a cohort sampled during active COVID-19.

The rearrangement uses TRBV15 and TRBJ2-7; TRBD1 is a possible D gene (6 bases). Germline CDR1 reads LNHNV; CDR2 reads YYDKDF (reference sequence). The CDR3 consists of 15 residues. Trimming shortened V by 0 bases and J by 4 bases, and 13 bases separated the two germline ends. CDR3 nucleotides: TGTGCCACCAGCAGAGAACAGGGACACCCTTACGAGCAGTACGTC. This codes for CATSREQGHPYEQYV.

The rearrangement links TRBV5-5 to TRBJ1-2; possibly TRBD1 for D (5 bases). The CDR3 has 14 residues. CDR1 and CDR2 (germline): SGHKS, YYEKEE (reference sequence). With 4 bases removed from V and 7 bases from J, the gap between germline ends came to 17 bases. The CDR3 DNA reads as TGTGCCAGCAGCCAGCCGCAGGGCGGGACTGGCTACACCTTC. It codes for CASSQPQGGTGYTF.

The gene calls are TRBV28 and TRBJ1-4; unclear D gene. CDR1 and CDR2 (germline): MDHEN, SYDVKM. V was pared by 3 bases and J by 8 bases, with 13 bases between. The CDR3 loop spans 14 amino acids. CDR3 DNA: TGTGCCAGCAGTTTCAGCAGCGTTGCCGAAAAACTGTTTTTT. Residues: CASSFSSVAEKLFF.

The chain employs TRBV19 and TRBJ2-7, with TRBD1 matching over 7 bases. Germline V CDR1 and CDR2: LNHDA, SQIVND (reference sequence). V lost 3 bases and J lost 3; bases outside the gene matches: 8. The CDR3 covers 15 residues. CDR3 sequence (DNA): TGTGCCAGTAGTATGGCGGCAGGGGGTTTCTACGAGCAGTACTTC. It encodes CASSMAAGGFYEQYF.

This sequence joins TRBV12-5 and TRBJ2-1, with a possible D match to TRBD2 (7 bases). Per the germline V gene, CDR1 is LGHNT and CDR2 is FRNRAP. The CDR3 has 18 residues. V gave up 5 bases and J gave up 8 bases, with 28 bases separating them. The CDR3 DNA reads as TGTGCTAGTGGTCCCGGTCTAGCGATGACAGGTGGGGGGGATGAGCAGTTCTTC. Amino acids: CASGPGLAMTGGGDEQFF.

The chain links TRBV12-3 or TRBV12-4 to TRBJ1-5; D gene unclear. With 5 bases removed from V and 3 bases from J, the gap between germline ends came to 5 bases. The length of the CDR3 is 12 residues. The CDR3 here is CASSLYNQPQHF. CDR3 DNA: TGTGCCAGCAGTCTCTACAATCAGCCCCAGCATTTT.

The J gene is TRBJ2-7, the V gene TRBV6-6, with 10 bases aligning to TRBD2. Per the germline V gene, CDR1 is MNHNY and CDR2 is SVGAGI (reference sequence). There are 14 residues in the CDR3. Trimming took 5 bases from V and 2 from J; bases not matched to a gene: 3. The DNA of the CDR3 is TGTGCCAGCAGTCCCGGACTAGCGGCCTACGAGCAGTACGTC. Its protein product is CASSPGLAAYEQYV.

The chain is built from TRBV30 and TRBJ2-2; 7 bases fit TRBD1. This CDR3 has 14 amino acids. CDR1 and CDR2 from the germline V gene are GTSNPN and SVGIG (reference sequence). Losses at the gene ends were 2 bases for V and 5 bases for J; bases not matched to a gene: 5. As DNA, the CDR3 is TGTGCCTGGAGTACGACAGGGATAACCGGGGAGCTGTTTTTT. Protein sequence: CAWSTTGITGELFF.

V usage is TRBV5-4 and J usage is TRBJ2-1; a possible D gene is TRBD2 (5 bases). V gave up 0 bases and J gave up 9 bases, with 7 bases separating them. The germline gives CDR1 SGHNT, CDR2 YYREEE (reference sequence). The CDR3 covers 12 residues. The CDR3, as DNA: TGTGCCAGCAGCTTGGGTGGGAGTGAGCAGTTCTTC. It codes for CASSLGGSEQFF.

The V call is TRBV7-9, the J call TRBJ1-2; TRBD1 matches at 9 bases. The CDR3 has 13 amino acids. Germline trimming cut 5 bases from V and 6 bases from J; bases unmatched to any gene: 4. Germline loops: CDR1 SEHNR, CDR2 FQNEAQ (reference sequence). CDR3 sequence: CASSPGTGNGYTF. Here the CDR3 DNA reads TGTGCCAGCAGCCCCGGGACAGGGAATGGCTACACCTTC.

The CDR3 reads CAIARDYRTGELFF. CDR3 nucleotide sequence: TGTGCCATTGCCCGGGACTACCGCACCGGGGAGCTGTTTTTT. The chain couples TRBV10-3 to TRBJ2-2; 7 positions match TRBD2. The germline gives CDR1 ENHRY, CDR2 SYGVKD. The CDR3 has 14 residues. With V trimmed by 9 bases and J by 4 bases, 8 bases remained unmatched.

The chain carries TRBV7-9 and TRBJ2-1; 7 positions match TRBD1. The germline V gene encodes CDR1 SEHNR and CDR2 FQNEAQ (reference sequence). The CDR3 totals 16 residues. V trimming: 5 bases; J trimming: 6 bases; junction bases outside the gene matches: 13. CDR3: CASSPLDRVYSNEQFF. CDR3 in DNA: TGTGCCAGCAGCCCCCTCGACAGGGTGTATAGCAATGAGCAGTTCTTC.

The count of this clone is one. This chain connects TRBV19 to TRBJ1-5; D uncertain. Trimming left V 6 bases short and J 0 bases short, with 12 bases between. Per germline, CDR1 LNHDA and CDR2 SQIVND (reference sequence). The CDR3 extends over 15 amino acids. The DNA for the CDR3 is TGTGCCAGTAGGGGTGAGGTTTATAGCAATCAGCCCCAGCATTTT. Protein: CASRGEVYSNQPQHF.

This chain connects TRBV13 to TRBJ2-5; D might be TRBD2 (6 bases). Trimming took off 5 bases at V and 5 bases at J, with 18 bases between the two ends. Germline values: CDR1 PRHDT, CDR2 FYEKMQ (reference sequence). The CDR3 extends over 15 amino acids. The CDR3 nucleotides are TGTGCCAGCAGCGGGGGGACTCTGATTGGGGAGACCCAGTACTTC. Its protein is CASSGGTLIGETQYF.

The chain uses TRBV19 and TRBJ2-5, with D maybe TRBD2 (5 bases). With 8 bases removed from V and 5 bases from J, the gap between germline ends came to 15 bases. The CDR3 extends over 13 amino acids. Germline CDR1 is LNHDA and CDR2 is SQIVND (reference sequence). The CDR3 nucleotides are TGTGCCAGTCGGCGGCGAAGGGAGGAGACCCAGTACTTC. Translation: CASRRRREETQYF.

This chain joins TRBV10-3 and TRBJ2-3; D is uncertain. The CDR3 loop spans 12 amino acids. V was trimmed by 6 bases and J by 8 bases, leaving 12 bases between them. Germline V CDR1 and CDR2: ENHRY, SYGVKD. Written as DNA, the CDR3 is TGTGCCATCAGCCCCACTGGTCGTACGCAGTATTTT. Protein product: CAISPTGRTQYF.

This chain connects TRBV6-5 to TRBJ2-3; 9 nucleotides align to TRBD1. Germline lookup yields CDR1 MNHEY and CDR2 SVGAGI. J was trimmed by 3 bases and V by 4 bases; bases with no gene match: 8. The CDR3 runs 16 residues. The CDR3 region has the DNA TGTGCCAGCAGTTGGGACAGGGAGATTGGTACAGATACGCAGTATTTT. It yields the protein CASSWDREIGTDTQYF.

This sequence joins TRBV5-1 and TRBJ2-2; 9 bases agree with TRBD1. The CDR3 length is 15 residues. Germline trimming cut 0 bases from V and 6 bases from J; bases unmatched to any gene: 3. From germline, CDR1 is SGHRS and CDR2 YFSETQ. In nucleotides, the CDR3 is TGCGCCAGCAGCTTGGTGGGACAGGGCTCCGGGGAGCTGTTTTTT. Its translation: CASSLVGQGSGELFF.

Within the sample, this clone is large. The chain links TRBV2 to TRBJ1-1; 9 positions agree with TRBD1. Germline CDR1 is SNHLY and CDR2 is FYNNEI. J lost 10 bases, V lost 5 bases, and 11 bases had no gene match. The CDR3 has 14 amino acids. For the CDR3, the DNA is TGTGCCAGCAGTCTTTTATTGACAGGGGGGGGAGCTTTCTTT. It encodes CASSLLLTGGGAFF. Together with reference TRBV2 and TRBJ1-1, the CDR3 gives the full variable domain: EPEVTQTPSHQVTQMGQEVILRCVPISNHLYFYWYRQILGQKVEFLVSFYNNEISEKSEIFDDQFSVERPDGSNFTLKIRSTKLEDSAMYFCASSLLLTGGGAFFGQGTRLTVV.

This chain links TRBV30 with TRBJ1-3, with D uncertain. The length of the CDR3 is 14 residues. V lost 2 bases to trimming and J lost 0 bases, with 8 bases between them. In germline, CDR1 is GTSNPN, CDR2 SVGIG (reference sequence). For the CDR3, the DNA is TGTGCCTGGAGTACGGGGAGCTCTGGAAACACCATATATTTT. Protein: CAWSTGSSGNTIYF.